This T cell receptor beta chain is from a study of early T cells in non-severe SARS-CoV-2 infection. Study at large: RNA in bulk from unsorted whole blood was sequenced, and chains were unpaired. Broader study findings: Matching against VDJdb likely underestimated virus-specific expansions, favoring anti-spike CD8.

Germline V gene sequence: CDR1 MNHEY, CDR2 SVGAGI. Trimming removed 0 bases at V and 6 bases at J, with 9 bases between. This CDR3 spans 13 amino acids. This clonotype was picked up a small number of times. The target antigen is unknown. Individual cDNA molecules each received unique molecular identifiers attached to them. Each CDR3 protein gets one entry after TCRdb re-called the 5' RACE reads with MiXCR. Altogether about 29,000 distinct CDR3 sequences are present, roughly 4.5% being singletons, with the ten largest covering more than 9.5%. This TCR was recovered from an adult who was a healthcare worker with PCR-confirmed SARS-CoV-2 infection or an uninfected control (not recorded which). The chain uses TRBV6-5 and TRBJ2-7, with a weak D call TRBD1 (5 bases). Sequenced material: whole blood. CDR3 residues: CASSYSKGFEQYV. CDR3 DNA sequence: TGTGCCAGCAGTTACTCGAAGGGGTTCGAGCAGTACGTC.